A selection of T cell receptor beta chains follows, all from one sample in a study of high-grade serous ovarian cancer treatment subgroups. The table came from immunoSEQ multiplex PCR; TCRdb's copy has only in-frame clones and leaves some out. The sample lists over 8,500 clones, approximately 91% seen once, with approximately 1.5% in the top ten. Specimen: tumor tissue. The source of these receptors is a human donor with high-grade serous ovarian cancer. CDR3s include the opening cysteine and the closing phenylalanine or tryptophan. The D gene is left open where the match is weak. For some rows the clone size is stated as once, few or many, or as a class when expanded; others skip it.

clone_size j_call d_call v_call cdr3_nt cdr3_aa
NA TRBJ2-5 NA TRBV29-1 TGCAGCGTTGACGAGCGCAGGGCTTTCCAAGAGACCCAGTACTTC CSVDERRAFQETQYF
once TRBJ1-1 NA TRBV5-1 TGCGCCAGCAGCTTGGCCGGGGTCGTGAACACTGAAGCTTTCTTT CASSLAGVVNTEAFF
NA TRBJ2-3 TRBD2 TRBV7-2 TGTGCCAGCAGCTTAAATAGCGGGAGGATCGAGGGTACGCAGTATTTT CASSLNSGRIEGTQYF
NA TRBJ2-2 NA TRBV19 TGTGCCGGCCCCGAGTGCCGGTCGGGCACCGGGGAGCTGTTTTTT CAGPECRSGTGELFF
few TRBJ1-1 NA TRBV7-2 TGTGCCAGCAGCGGGTCGGTGAACACTGAAGCTTTCTTT CASSGSVNTEAFF
NA TRBJ2-2 TRBD2 TRBV15 TGTGCCACCAGCAGAGATGAAAGAACTAGCGGAGTTGGGGAGCTGTTTTTT CATSRDERTSGVGELFF
NA TRBJ2-7 NA TRBV6-1 TGTGCCAGCAGCAGACCTCTGGCGTATCAGTACTTC CASSRPLAYQYF
NA TRBJ2-7 NA TRBV27 TGTGCCAGCAGTGCGGTGGCTTCCTACGAGCAGTACTTC CASSAVASYEQYF
once TRBJ2-2 NA TRBV7-9 TGTGCCAGCAGCTCAAACCCCAACACCGGGGAGCTGTTTTTT CASSSNPNTGELFF
NA TRBJ2-3 TRBD1 TRBV11-2 TGTGCCAGCAGCCTGGACCCAGGGGGAACAGATACGCAGTATTTT CASSLDPGGTDTQYF
NA TRBJ2-1 NA TRBV4-3 TGCGCCAGCAGCCAAGATGCACAGGGTTTAGGTAATGAGCAGTTCTTC CASSQDAQGLGNEQFF
few TRBJ2-2 NA TRBV9 TGTGCCAGCAGCAACCCAACGAACACCGGGGAGCTGTTTTTT CASSNPTNTGELFF
NA TRBJ2-5 TRBD2 TRBV4-3 TGCGCCAGCAGCCAGGGGACTAGCGGGAGGGCAGGGGAGACCCAGTACTTC CASSQGTSGRAGETQYF
NA TRBJ1-1 TRBD1 TRBV11-2 TGTGCCAGCAGCCGGCAGGGACAGATTGAAGCTTTCTTT CASSRQGQIEAFF
NA TRBJ2-7 NA TRBV11-2 TGTGCCAGCAGCTTAGTGCGGGGGCCCTACGAGCAGTACTTC CASSLVRGPYEQYF
once TRBJ2-1 NA TRBV11-2 TGTGCCAGCAGCTTAGCGGCGGGGAGACACAATGAGCAGTTCTTC CASSLAAGRHNEQFF
NA TRBJ2-7 TRBD1 TRBV28 TGTGCCAGCAGGACAGGGGGAAGCTACGAGCAGTACTTC CASRTGGSYEQYF
NA TRBJ1-5 NA TRBV4-1 TGCGCCAGCAGCCCAGATGGGGAAATGAATCAGCCCCAGCATTTT CASSPDGEMNQPQHF
few TRBJ1-2 TRBD1 TRBV6-5 TGTGCCAGCAGCCCGACTCGACAGGGACTCTATGGCTACACCTTC CASSPTRQGLYGYTF
once TRBJ2-1 TRBD2 TRBV6-5 TGTGCCAGCAGAGCGATAGCGGGAGGGTCCAATGAGCAGTTCTTC CASRAIAGGSNEQFF
NA TRBJ1-2 TRBD1 TRBV7-9 TGTGCCAGCAGCTCAACTAGGGACAGGCTCCCTTTCTATGGCTACACCTTC CASSSTRDRLPFYGYTF
NA TRBJ2-6 NA TRBV4-3 TGCGCCAGCAGCCAAGATAGGGGGAGGCCTGGGGCCAACGTCCTGACTTTC CASSQDRGRPGANVLTF
NA TRBJ1-5 NA TRBV27 TGTGCCAGCAGTGCCGCGGGGGTGGCTCAGCCCCAGCATTTT CASSAAGVAQPQHF
NA TRBJ2-7 TRBD2 TRBV28 TGTGCCAGCAGGTCCGGTGGGAGGGCCGAGCAGTACTTC CASRSGGRAEQYF
once TRBJ2-5 TRBD2 TRBV11-2 TGTGCCAGCAGCCCCCCGATCGGGGGGCAAGAGACCCAGTACTTC CASSPPIGGQETQYF
NA TRBJ2-2 NA TRBV7-9 TGTGCCAGCCGCATCCGGGCCGGGGAGCTGTTTTTT CASRIRAGELFF
NA TRBJ2-7 TRBD1 TRBV29-1 TGCAGCGTTGAAAGGGGGACAGGGACCGAGCAGTACTTC CSVERGTGTEQYF
NA TRBJ2-5 TRBD2 TRBV9 TGTGCCAGCAGCGCCTCAAGCGGGAGGGGGGAAGAGACCCAGTACTTC CASSASSGRGEETQYF
NA TRBJ1-3 NA TRBV29-1 TGCAGCGTTGAAGACAGGGCTGGAAACACCATATATTTT CSVEDRAGNTIYF
NA TRBJ2-4 NA TRBV19 TGTGCCAGTAGTTGGGAGGACAGAAAAATCCAAAAACCCGAAAACATTCAGTACTTC CASSWEDRKIQKPENIQYF
NA TRBJ2-5 TRBD1 TRBV19 TGTGCCAGTACCGATCGGGACAGGGGCATTCGGACCCAGTACTTC CASTDRDRGIRTQYF
once TRBJ2-2 TRBD2 TRBV23-1 TGCGCCAGCAGCCGCCGGGGGAGGGCCGGGGAGCTGTTTTTT CASSRRGRAGELFF
NA TRBJ1-5 TRBD1 TRBV4-2 TGTGCCAGCAGCCAAGATCAGGGGGCGGGTCAGCCCCAGCATTTT CASSQDQGAGQPQHF
NA TRBJ1-5 NA TRBV19 TGTGCCAGTAGTATAGATCGGTTAGATCAGCCCCAGCATTTT CASSIDRLDQPQHF
NA TRBJ1-1 TRBD1 TRBV4-3 TGCGCCAGCAGCCAGGCCATCGCCCGACAGGGGAAGAACACTGAAGCTTTCTTT CASSQAIARQGKNTEAFF
NA TRBJ2-5 TRBD1 TRBV5-1 TGCGCCAGCAGCCAGTCCGGGACAGGGGAAGAGACCCAGTACTTC CASSQSGTGEETQYF
NA TRBJ1-1 TRBD1 TRBV19 TGTGCCAGTGTAACAGGGGGTTCGAACACTGAAGCTTTCTTT CASVTGGSNTEAFF
NA TRBJ1-5 TRBD1 TRBV6-6 TGTGCCAGCAGTTATGAGGGGGCTGGTCAGCCCCAGCATTTT CASSYEGAGQPQHF
NA TRBJ2-3 TRBD2 TRBV11-2 TGTGCCAGCATTTCCAAGGGGCTAGCGGGGGGTCGGACGCAGTATTTT CASISKGLAGGRTQYF
NA TRBJ2-3 NA TRBV6-5 TGTGCCAGCACTTATCTAGGCACAGATACGCAGTATTTT CASTYLGTDTQYF
NA TRBJ1-1 NA TRBV30 TGTGCCTGGAGTGTTTTGGCAGGCCGACCGAACACTGAAGCTTTCTTT CAWSVLAGRPNTEAFF
NA TRBJ1-2 TRBD1 TRBV30 TGTGCCTCCACAGGGGGAGCGCATGGCTACACCTTC CASTGGAHGYTF
NA TRBJ2-3 NA TRBV11-3 TGTGCCAGCAGCCCAAGGTCAACTAGCACAGATACGCAGTATTTT CASSPRSTSTDTQYF
NA TRBJ2-4 TRBD2 TRBV28 TGTGCCAGCAGTCTCCCCCGAGCGGGAGGGAGGGTGGACATTCAGTACTTC CASSLPRAGGRVDIQYF
once TRBJ2-1 NA TRBV11-3 TGTGCCAGCAGCCCACTCTCCTCCTACAATGAGCAGTTCTTC CASSPLSSYNEQFF
NA TRBJ1-6 NA TRBV10-2 TGCGCCAGCAGTGTTAACAGTGGCTTCGGTTCACCCCTCCACTTT CASSVNSGFGSPLHF
NA TRBJ2-5 TRBD2 TRBV30 TGTGCCTGGAGACGAGCGGGGGGTTTGGAGACCCAGTACTTC CAWRRAGGLETQYF